The present TCR beta chain was sequenced within a study of T-cell memory formation after mild COVID-19. This clonotype was detected only a few times. Its target is unknown. Notes on the study in general: CD4/CD8 balance held among clones contracting day 15 to 85, and later expanders leaned CD4+. Memory from before infection featured some responding clones, which suggests cross-reactive memory joined.

CDR1 SGHRS and CDR2 YFSETQ come from the germline V gene. Trimming cost V 4 bases and J 1 base, with 11 bases left between them. The CDR3 is 14 residues long. TCRdb re-called the 5' RACE reads through MiXCR, storing one row per CDR3 protein. The data show 150,000 to 200,000 distinct CDR3 sequences, 30% to 35% seen once. The TCR was taken from an adult woman who had mild COVID-19 (a few samples of this study predate the infection). Cell type and time point are not known. Sequenced sample: PBMCs or a T cell subset sorted from them (not recorded which). V gene TRBV5-1 combines with J gene TRBJ2-5, with D possibly matching TRBD2 (6 bases). CDR3 sequence (DNA): TGCGCCAGCAGCCGGCAGGGAGGCCAAGAGACCCAGTACTTC. Translated: CASSRQGGQETQYF.